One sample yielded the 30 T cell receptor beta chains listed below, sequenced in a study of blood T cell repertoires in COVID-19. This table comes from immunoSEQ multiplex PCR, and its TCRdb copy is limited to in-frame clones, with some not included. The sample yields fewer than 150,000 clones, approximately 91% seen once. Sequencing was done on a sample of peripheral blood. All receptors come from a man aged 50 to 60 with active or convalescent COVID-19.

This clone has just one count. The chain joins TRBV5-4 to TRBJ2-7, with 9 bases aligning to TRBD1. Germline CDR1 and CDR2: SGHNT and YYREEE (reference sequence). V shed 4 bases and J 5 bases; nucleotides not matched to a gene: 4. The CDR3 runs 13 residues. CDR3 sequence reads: CASSPRTGDEQYF. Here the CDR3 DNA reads TGTGCCAGCAGCCCTCGGACAGGGGACGAGCAGTACTTC. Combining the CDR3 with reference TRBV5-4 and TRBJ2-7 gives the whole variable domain ETGVTQSPTHLIKTRGQQVTLRCSSQSGHNTVSWYQQALGQGPQFIFQYYREEENGRGNFPPRFSGLQFPNYSSELNVNALELDDSALYLCASSPRTGDEQYFGPGTRLTVT.

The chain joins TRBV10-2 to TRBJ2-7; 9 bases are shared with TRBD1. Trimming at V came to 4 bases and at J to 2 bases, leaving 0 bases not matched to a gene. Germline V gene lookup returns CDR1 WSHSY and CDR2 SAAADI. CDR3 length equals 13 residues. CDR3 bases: TGCGCCAGCAGTGGGGACAGGGCCTACGAGCAGTACTTC. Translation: CASSGDRAYEQYF.

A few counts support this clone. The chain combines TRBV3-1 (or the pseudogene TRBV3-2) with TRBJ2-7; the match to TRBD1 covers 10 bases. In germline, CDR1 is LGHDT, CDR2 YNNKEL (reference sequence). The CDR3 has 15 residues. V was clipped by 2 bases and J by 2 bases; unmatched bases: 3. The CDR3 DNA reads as TGTGCCAGCAGCCAAAGGGACAGGGGAACCTACGAGCAGTACTTC. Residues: CASSQRDRGTYEQYF.

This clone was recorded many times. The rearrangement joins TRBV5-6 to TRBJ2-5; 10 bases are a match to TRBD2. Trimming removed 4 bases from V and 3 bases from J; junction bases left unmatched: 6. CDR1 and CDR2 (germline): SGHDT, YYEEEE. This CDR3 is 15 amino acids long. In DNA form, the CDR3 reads TGTGCCAGCAGCGTACGGACTAGCGGAAAAGAGACCCAGTACTTC. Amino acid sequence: CASSVRTSGKETQYF.

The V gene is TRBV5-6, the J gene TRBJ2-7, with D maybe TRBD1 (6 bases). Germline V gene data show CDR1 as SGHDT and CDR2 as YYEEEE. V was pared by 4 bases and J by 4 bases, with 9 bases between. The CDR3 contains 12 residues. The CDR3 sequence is CASSAGQYEQYF. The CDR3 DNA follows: TGTGCCAGCAGCGCTGGACAGTACGAGCAGTACTTC.

CDR3 bases: TGTGCCAGCAGCCCCAGCCCAGGGGGGACCTACGAGCAGTACTTC. Residues: CASSPSPGGTYEQYF. The V call is TRBV11-3, the J call TRBJ2-7; perhaps TRBD1 as D (7 bases). Germline loops: CDR1 SGHNT, CDR2 YENEEA. The CDR3 contains 15 residues. Trimming removed 5 bases at V and 2 bases at J, with 16 bases between.

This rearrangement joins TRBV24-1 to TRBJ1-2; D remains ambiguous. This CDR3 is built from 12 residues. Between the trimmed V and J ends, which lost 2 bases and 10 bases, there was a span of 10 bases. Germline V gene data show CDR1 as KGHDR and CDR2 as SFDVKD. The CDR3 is CATSDSSRDYTF. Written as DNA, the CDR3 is TGTGCCACCAGTGATTCTTCCCGCGACTACACCTTC.

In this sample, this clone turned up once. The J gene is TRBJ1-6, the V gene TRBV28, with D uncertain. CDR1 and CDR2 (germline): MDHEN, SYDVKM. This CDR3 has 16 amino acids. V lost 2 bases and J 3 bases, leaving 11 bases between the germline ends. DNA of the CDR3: TGTGCCAGCAGTTTAATCGCTCGAGGCTATAATTCACCCCTCCACTTT. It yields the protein CASSLIARGYNSPLHF.

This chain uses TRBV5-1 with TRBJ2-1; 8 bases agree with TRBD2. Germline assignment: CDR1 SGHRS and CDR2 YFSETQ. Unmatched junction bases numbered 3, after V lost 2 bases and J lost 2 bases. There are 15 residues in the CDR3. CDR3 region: CASSLLAEPYNEQFF. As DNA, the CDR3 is TGCGCCAGCAGCTTACTAGCGGAGCCCTACAATGAGCAGTTCTTC.

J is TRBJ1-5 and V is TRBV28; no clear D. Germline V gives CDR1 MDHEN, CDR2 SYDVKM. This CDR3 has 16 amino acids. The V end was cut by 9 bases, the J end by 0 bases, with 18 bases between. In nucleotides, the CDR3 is TGTGCCAGTGCATCTGGGAGCGCCCGTAGCAATCAGCCCCAGCATTTT. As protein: CASASGSARSNQPQHF.

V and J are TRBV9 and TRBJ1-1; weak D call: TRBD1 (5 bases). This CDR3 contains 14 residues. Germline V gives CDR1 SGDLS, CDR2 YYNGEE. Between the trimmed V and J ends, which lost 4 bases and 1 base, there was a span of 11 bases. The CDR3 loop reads CASSRDQGNTEAFF. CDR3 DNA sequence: TGTGCCAGCAGCCGCGACCAGGGGAACACTGAAGCTTTCTTT.

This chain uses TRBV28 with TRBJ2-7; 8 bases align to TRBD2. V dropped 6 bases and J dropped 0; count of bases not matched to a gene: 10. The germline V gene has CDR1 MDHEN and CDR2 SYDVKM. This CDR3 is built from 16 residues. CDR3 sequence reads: CASSYPRGTSSYEQYF. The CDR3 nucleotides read TGTGCCAGCAGCTACCCTCGGGGGACTAGCTCCTACGAGCAGTACTTC. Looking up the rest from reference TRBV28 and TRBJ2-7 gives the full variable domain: DVKVTQSSRYLVKRTGEKVFLECVQDMDHENMFWYRQDPGLGLRLIYFSYDVKMKEKGDIPEGYSVSREKKERFSLILESASTNQTSMYLCASSYPRGTSSYEQYFGPGTRLTVT.

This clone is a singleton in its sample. The CDR3: CASSQDISYNEQFF. CDR3 DNA sequence: TGCGCCAGCAGCCAAGATATCAGTTACAATGAGCAGTTCTTC. V and J are TRBV4-3 and TRBJ2-1; unclear D gene. The CDR3 covers 14 residues. With 0 bases removed from V and 4 bases from J, the gap between germline ends came to 7 bases. CDR1 and CDR2 (germline): LGHNA, YSLEER.

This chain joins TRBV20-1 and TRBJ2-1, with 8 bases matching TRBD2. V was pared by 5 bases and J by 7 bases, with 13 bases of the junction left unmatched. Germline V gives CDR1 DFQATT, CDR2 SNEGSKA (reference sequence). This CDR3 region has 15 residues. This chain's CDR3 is CSAGGTRGVRNEQFF. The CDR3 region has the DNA TGCAGTGCTGGTGGGACTAGGGGGGTTCGGAATGAGCAGTTCTTC.

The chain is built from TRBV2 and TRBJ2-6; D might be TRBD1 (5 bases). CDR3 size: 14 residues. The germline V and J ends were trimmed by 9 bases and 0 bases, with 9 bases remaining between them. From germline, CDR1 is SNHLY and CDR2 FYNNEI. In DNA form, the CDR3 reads TGTGCCAGTACAGGAGTCTCTGGGGCCAACGTCCTGACTTTC. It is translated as CASTGVSGANVLTF.

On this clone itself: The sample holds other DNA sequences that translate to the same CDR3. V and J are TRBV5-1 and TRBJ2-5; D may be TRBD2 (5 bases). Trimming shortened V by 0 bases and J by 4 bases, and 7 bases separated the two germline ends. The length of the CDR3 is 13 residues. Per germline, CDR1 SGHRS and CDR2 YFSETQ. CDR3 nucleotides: TGCGCCAGCAGCTTGGGGAGCGGAGAGACCCAGTACTTC. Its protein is CASSLGSGETQYF.

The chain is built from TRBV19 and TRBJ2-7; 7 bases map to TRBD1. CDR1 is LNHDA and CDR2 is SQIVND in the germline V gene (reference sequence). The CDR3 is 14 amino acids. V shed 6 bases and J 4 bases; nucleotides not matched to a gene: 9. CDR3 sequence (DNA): TGTGCCAGTAGAACGGACAGGACTGCATACGAGCAGTACTTC. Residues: CASRTDRTAYEQYF. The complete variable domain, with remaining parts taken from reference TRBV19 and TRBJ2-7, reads DGGITQSPKYLFRKEGQNVTLSCEQNLNHDAMYWYRQDPGQGLRLIYYSQIVNDFQKGDIAEGYSVSREKKESFPLTVTSAQKNPTAFYLCASRTDRTAYEQYFGPGTRLTVT.

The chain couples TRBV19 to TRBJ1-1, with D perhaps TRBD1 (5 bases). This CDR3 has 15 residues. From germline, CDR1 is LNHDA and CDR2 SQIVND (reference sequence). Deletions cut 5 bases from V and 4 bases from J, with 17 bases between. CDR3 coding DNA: TGTGCCAGTAGTGCCGGGGGAGGGAAGGGCACTGAAGCTTTCTTT. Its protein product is CASSAGGGKGTEAFF. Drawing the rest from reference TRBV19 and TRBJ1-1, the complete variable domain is DGGITQSPKYLFRKEGQNVTLSCEQNLNHDAMYWYRQDPGQGLRLIYYSQIVNDFQKGDIAEGYSVSREKKESFPLTVTSAQKNPTAFYLCASSAGGGKGTEAFFGQGTRLTVV.

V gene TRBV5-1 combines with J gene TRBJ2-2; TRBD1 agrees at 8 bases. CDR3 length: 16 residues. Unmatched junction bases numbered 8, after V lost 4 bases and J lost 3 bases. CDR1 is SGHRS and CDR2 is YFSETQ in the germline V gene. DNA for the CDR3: TGCGCCAGCAGCCGGACAGGGTCCCTGGACACCGGGGAGCTGTTTTTT. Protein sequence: CASSRTGSLDTGELFF.

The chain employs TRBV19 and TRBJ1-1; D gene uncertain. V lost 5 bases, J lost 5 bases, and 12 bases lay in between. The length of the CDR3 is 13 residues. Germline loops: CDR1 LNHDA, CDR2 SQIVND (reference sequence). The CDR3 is CASSPNLGTEAFF. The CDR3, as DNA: TGTGCCAGTAGTCCCAATCTCGGGACTGAAGCTTTCTTT.

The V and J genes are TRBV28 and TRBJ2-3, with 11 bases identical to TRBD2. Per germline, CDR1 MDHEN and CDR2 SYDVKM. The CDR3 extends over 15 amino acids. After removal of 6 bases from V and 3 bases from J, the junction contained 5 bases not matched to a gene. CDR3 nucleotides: TGTGCCAGCAGGGGGAGACTAGCGGGAACAGATACGCAGTATTTT. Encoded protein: CASRGRLAGTDTQYF. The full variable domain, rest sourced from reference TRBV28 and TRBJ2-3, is DVKVTQSSRYLVKRTGEKVFLECVQDMDHENMFWYRQDPGLGLRLIYFSYDVKMKEKGDIPEGYSVSREKKERFSLILESASTNQTSMYLCASRGRLAGTDTQYFGPGTRLTVL.

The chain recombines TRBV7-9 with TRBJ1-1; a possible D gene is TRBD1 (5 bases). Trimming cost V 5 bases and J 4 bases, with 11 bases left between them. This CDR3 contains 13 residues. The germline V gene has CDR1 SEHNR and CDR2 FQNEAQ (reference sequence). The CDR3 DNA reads TGTGCCAGCAGCCTCGGGGGGGGCACTGAAGCTTTCTTT. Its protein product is CASSLGGGTEAFF.

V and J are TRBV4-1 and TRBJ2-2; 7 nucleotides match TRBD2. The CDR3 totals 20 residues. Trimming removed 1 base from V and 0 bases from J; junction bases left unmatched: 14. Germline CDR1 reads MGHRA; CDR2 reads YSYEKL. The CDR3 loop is CASSQVSPVGGRANTGELFF. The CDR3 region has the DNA TGCGCCAGCAGCCAAGTTTCCCCGGTCGGAGGGAGGGCGAACACCGGGGAGCTGTTTTTT.

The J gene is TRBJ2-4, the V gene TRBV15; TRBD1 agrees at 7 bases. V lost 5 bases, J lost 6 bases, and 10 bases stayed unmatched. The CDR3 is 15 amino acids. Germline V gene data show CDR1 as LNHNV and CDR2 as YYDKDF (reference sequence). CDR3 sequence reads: CATSVSRQGRNIQYF. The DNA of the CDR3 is TGTGCCACCAGCGTCTCCAGACAGGGTAGAAACATTCAGTACTTC.

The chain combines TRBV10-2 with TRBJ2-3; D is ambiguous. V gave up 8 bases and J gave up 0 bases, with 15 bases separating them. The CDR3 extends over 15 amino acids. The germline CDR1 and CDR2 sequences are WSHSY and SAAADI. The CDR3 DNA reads TGCGCCAGCCGAGAAAGTCCTACTAGCACAGATACGCAGTATTTT. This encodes CASRESPTSTDTQYF.

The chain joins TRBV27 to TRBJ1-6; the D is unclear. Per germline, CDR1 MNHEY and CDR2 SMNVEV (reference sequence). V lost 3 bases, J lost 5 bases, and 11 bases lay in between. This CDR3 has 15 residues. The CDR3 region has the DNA TGTGCCAGCAGTTTTCGCATAGTCCATAATTCACCCCTCCACTTT. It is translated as CASSFRIVHNSPLHF.

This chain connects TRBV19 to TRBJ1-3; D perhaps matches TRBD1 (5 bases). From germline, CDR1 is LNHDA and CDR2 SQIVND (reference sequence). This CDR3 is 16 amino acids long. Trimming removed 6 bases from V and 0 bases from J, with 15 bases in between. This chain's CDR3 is CASRETGLYSGNTIYF. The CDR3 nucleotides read TGTGCCAGTAGGGAAACAGGCCTCTACTCTGGAAACACCATATATTTT.

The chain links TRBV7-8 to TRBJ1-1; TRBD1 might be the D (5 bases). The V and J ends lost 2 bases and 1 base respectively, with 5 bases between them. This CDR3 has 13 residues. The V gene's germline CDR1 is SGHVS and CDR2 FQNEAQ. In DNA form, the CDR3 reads TGTGCCAGCAGCTTACAGGGGAACACTGAAGCTTTCTTT. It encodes CASSLQGNTEAFF.

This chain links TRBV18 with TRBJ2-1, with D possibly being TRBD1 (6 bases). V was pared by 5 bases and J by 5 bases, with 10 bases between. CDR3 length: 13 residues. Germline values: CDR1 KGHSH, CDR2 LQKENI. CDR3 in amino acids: CASSGQKDNEQFF. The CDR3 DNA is TGTGCCAGCTCAGGACAGAAGGACAATGAGCAGTTCTTC.

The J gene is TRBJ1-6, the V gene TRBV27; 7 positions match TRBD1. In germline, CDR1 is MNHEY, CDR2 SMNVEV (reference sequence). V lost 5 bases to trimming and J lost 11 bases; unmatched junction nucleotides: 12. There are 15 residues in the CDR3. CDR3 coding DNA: TGTGCCAGCAGTCCTCTCGACAGGGACGTGGCACCCCTCCACTTT. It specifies CASSPLDRDVAPLHF.